A single sample gave rise to the 26 T cell receptor beta chains below, sequenced in a study of blood T cell repertoires in COVID-19. Sequenced by immunoSEQ multiplex PCR; TCRdb stores in-frame clones only, minus some. The table records more than 120,000 clones, over 80% of them present only once. Input material: peripheral blood. The receptors were sampled from a man aged 45-60 years who had recovered from COVID-19.

This rearrangement joins TRBV19 to TRBJ2-3, with TRBD1 matching over 9 bases. The CDR3 is 19 residues long. The germline gives CDR1 LNHDA, CDR2 SQIVND (reference sequence). The V gene end was trimmed by 8 bases and the J gene end by 0 bases; junction bases not matched to a gene: 18. CDR3 region: CASSIFTGGGRSSTDTQYF. The CDR3 bases are TGTGCCAGTTCCATCTTCACAGGGGGCGGCCGCTCTAGCACAGATACGCAGTATTTT.

The V call is TRBV7-2, the J call TRBJ2-2; 14 bases are shared with TRBD2. The CDR3 runs to 16 residues. CDR1 is SGHTA and CDR2 is FQGNSA in the germline V gene. V lost 4 bases to trimming and J lost 10 bases; unmatched junction nucleotides: 8. The CDR3 is CASSSRLAGGLLELFF. The CDR3, as DNA: TGTGCCAGCAGCTCCAGACTAGCGGGGGGGCTGCTGGAGCTGTTTTTT.

This chain joins TRBV3-1 (or the pseudogene TRBV3-2) and TRBJ2-3, with TRBD2 identical over 8 bases. In germline, CDR1 is LGHDT, CDR2 YNNKEL (reference sequence). The CDR3 is 16 residues long. Trimming took 1 base from V and 4 from J; bases not matched to a gene: 7. The CDR3 loop reads CASSQVDGGAADTQYF. In DNA, the CDR3 is TGTGCCAGCAGCCAAGTAGACGGGGGGGCCGCAGATACGCAGTATTTT.

The genes are TRBV7-8 and TRBJ1-2; TRBD1 aligns across 9 bases. Germline V gene sequence: CDR1 SGHVS, CDR2 FQNEAQ. The CDR3 is made up of 13 amino acids. V lost 5 bases and J lost 6; bases outside the gene matches: 4. The CDR3 here is CASSVQGAHGYTF. The DNA of the CDR3 is TGTGCCAGCAGCGTACAGGGGGCCCATGGCTACACCTTC.

This chain connects TRBV6-1 to TRBJ2-3; 8 bases are shared with TRBD1. This CDR3 is 15 amino acids long. V shed 2 bases, J shed 5 bases, and the junction held 6 bases outside the gene matches. The V gene's germline CDR1 is MNHNS and CDR2 SASEGT. The CDR3 spells CASSELRGHQDTQYF. In DNA form, the CDR3 reads TGTGCCAGCAGTGAACTCAGGGGGCATCAAGATACGCAGTATTTT.

This clone was seen only once. V gene TRBV11-2 combines with J gene TRBJ2-1, with TRBD1 matching over 9 bases. CDR1 and CDR2 from the germline V gene are SGHAT and FQNNGV. Trimming cost V 5 bases and J 0 bases; bases outside gene matches: 2. This CDR3 region has 15 residues. Written as DNA, the CDR3 is TGTGCCAGCAGCCCGGGACAGGGCTCCTACAATGAGCAGTTCTTC. Protein product: CASSPGQGSYNEQFF.

The chain combines TRBV6-6 with TRBJ1-2, with 11 bases identical to TRBD1. The length of the CDR3 is 15 residues. Germline V gives CDR1 MNHNY, CDR2 SVGAGI (reference sequence). The junction had 5 bases not matched to a gene; V was cut back by 2 bases and J by 6 bases. The CDR3 nucleotides read TGTGCCAGCAGTTACCTCGGACAGGGGGCTAATGGCTACACCTTC. This sequence encodes CASSYLGQGANGYTF.

The rearrangement links TRBV19 to TRBJ1-3; D is unresolved. V was cut by 4 bases and J by 4 bases, with 11 bases left in between. Germline values: CDR1 LNHDA, CDR2 SQIVND (reference sequence). This CDR3 has 14 amino acids. CDR3 coding DNA: TGTGCCAGTAGTAAGCCAGCGGAAGGAAACACCATATATTTT. This gives the protein CASSKPAEGNTIYF.

The chain employs TRBV2 and TRBJ2-7; 7 positions match TRBD1. This CDR3 comprises 15 residues. V lost 3 bases and J lost 2; bases outside the gene matches: 7. Germline lookup yields CDR1 SNHLY and CDR2 FYNNEI. This CDR3 is CASSDPTGATYEQYF. CDR3 DNA sequence: TGTGCCAGCAGTGATCCCACAGGGGCGACCTACGAGCAGTACTTC.

J is TRBJ1-6 and V is TRBV5-4, with no clear D. This CDR3 has 14 amino acids. V lost 0 bases and J lost 10, with 11 bases in between. CDR1 and CDR2 (germline): SGHNT, YYREEE (reference sequence). The CDR3 DNA follows: TGTGCCAGCAGCTTGGGGAGGACCCTATCACCCCTCCACTTT. This translates into CASSLGRTLSPLHF.

The chain combines TRBV18 with TRBJ1-2; 8 bases align to TRBD1. There are 14 residues in the CDR3. The V gene's germline CDR1 is KGHSH and CDR2 LQKENI. J gave up 8 bases and V 6 bases, and 11 bases lay outside the gene matches. DNA of the CDR3: TGTGCCAGCTCGCCAGGACAGGGCAGGATGGGCTACACCTTC. This sequence encodes CASSPGQGRMGYTF.

This clone turned up a few times. V gene TRBV6-2 or TRBV6-3 combines with J gene TRBJ2-1; the D is unclear. The CDR3 extends over 16 amino acids. Germline V gene data show CDR1 as MNHEY and CDR2 as SVGEGT. Trimming pared 0 bases from V and 3 bases from J, leaving 12 bases between. In DNA form, the CDR3 reads TGTGCCAGCAGTTACTCGAGCCACAGTTACTACAATGAGCAGTTCTTC. This sequence encodes CASSYSSHSYYNEQFF.

The chain employs TRBV20-1 and TRBJ1-6, with TRBD1 matching 8 bases. Germline trimming cut 3 bases from V and 6 bases from J; bases unmatched to any gene: 4. CDR1 DFQATT and CDR2 SNEGSKA come from the germline V gene (reference sequence). There are 14 residues in the CDR3. In DNA, the CDR3 is TGCAGTGCTAGTCCCGGACAGGGTAATTCACCCCTCCACTTT. Its protein product is CSASPGQGNSPLHF.

This chain connects TRBV5-5 to TRBJ2-7; 10 bases are shared with TRBD1. The CDR3 is 15 amino acids. Germline CDR1 is SGHKS and CDR2 is YYEKEE (reference sequence). Trimming took 0 bases from V and 3 from J; bases not matched to a gene: 3. The CDR3, as DNA: TGTGCCAGCAGCTTGGCCGGGGACAGGGGCTACGAGCAGTACTTC. Encoded protein: CASSLAGDRGYEQYF.

This CDR3 is CASSPVQGIGETQYF. In nucleotides, the CDR3 is TGTGCCAGCTCACCCGTACAGGGTATTGGGGAGACCCAGTACTTC. The chain uses TRBV18 and TRBJ2-5; maybe TRBD1 (6 bases). Germline CDR1 and CDR2: KGHSH and LQKENI. Trimming shortened V by 3 bases and J by 5 bases, and 16 bases separated the two germline ends. The CDR3 is made up of 15 amino acids.

V usage is TRBV28 and J usage is TRBJ1-6, with D uncertain. This CDR3 has 13 residues. Trimming removed 5 bases from V and 5 bases from J, with 7 bases in between. Germline loops: CDR1 MDHEN, CDR2 SYDVKM. The CDR3 here is CASSRENNSPLHF. In nucleotides, the CDR3 is TGTGCCAGCAGTAGGGAGAATAATTCACCCCTCCACTTT.

This rearrangement joins TRBV9 to TRBJ2-5; 10 bases align to TRBD2. The germline V gene encodes CDR1 SGDLS and CDR2 YYNGEE. The trim removed 3 bases at V and 3 bases at J, leaving 8 bases unmatched. The CDR3 has 16 residues. The CDR3 reads CASSAQTSGEKETQYF. Written as DNA, the CDR3 is TGTGCCAGCAGCGCCCAAACTAGCGGGGAAAAAGAGACCCAGTACTTC. Complete variable domain (other parts from reference TRBV9 and TRBJ2-5): DSGVTQTPKHLITATGQRVTLRCSPRSGDLSVYWYQQSLDQGLQFLIQYYNGEERAKGNILERFSAQQFPDLHSELNLSSLELGDSALYFCASSAQTSGEKETQYFGPGTRLLVL.

The chain couples TRBV5-6 to TRBJ1-1; D remains unclear. The CDR3 is 14 residues long. Trimming cost V 4 bases and J 0 bases, with 10 bases left between them. Per germline, CDR1 SGHDT and CDR2 YYEEEE. The DNA of the CDR3 is TGTGCCAGCAGCCGTGACACTTTGAACACTGAAGCTTTCTTT. This codes for CASSRDTLNTEAFF.

The chain combines TRBV11-2 with TRBJ2-2; perhaps TRBD2 as D (7 bases). The V gene's germline CDR1 is SGHAT and CDR2 FQNNGV. V was cut by 3 bases and J by 1 base, with 15 bases left in between. The CDR3 covers 17 residues. This chain's CDR3 is CASSFLSGGWNTGELFF. CDR3 sequence (DNA): TGTGCCAGCAGCTTCTTATCGGGGGGCTGGAACACCGGGGAGCTGTTTTTT.

This sequence joins TRBV5-4 and TRBJ2-7; 10 bases fit TRBD1. From germline, CDR1 is SGHNT and CDR2 YYREEE (reference sequence). The CDR3 runs 15 residues. V lost 4 bases to trimming and J lost 4 bases; unmatched junction nucleotides: 8. The CDR3 coding sequence is TGTGCCAGCAGCAACCGGGACAGGGGTTTATACGAGCAGTACTTC. Translated, it gives CASSNRDRGLYEQYF.

The chain uses TRBV7-2 and TRBJ1-3, with D hard to call. This CDR3 has 15 residues. Between the trimmed V and J ends, which lost 1 base and 4 bases, there was a span of 11 bases. Germline loops: CDR1 SGHTA, CDR2 FQGNSA. CDR3 bases: TGTGCCAGCAGCTTAGAGTCGACAATAGGAAACACCATATATTTT. Residues: CASSLESTIGNTIYF.

The chain has TRBV30 and TRBJ1-4; the match to TRBD1 covers 8 bases. V trimming: 5 bases; J trimming: 4 bases; junction bases outside the gene matches: 15. The CDR3 length is 17 residues. CDR1 GTSNPN and CDR2 SVGIG come from the germline V gene (reference sequence). This CDR3 reads CAWERSLGQGLNEKLFF. For the CDR3, the DNA is TGTGCCTGGGAACGGTCTCTTGGACAGGGACTTAATGAAAAACTGTTTTTT.

The CDR3 sequence is CASSQYLNTEAFF. The DNA for the CDR3 is TGCGCCAGCAGCCAATATTTGAACACTGAAGCTTTCTTT. The V gene is TRBV4-1, the J gene TRBJ1-1; the D is unclear. The germline CDR1 and CDR2 sequences are MGHRA and YSYEKL. The ends were cut back, 2 bases at V and 0 bases at J, with 4 bases in the middle. The CDR3 runs 13 residues.

The chain employs TRBV6-6 and TRBJ1-4, with TRBD1 identical over 7 bases. CDR3 size: 14 residues. V trimming: 5 bases; J trimming: 3 bases; junction bases outside the gene matches: 3. Germline V gene lookup returns CDR1 MNHNY and CDR2 SVGAGI (reference sequence). CDR3 coding DNA: TGTGCCAGCAGTCAAGGGACAGCTAATGAAAAACTGTTTTTT. Protein product: CASSQGTANEKLFF.

This rearrangement joins TRBV7-2 to TRBJ2-1; 8 bases map to TRBD1. The CDR3 contains 19 residues. Trimming at V came to 5 bases and at J to 5 bases, leaving 20 bases not matched to a gene. Germline CDR1 reads SGHTA; CDR2 reads FQGNSA. CDR3 loop: CASSPRGLAGQAPHNEQFF. The CDR3 DNA follows: TGTGCCAGCAGCCCAAGGGGTCTTGCGGGACAGGCCCCCCACAATGAGCAGTTCTTC.

The chain combines TRBV3-1 (or the pseudogene TRBV3-2) with TRBJ2-3; TRBD1 aligns across 11 bases. CDR1 is LGHDT and CDR2 is YNNKEL in the germline V gene (reference sequence). The J segment lost 5 bases and the V segment lost 0 bases, leaving 4 bases of the junction unmatched. The CDR3 is 16 amino acids. CDR3: CASSQDPGQGEDTQYF. CDR3 coding DNA: TGTGCCAGCAGCCAAGATCCGGGACAGGGGGAAGATACGCAGTATTTT.